A single sample is the source of the 14 T cell receptor beta chains below, sequenced in a study of blood T cells in healthy people across ages. A J-beta primer mix and a sample-barcoded 5' primer were used in a second PCR of roughly 6 to 12 cycles. TCRdb re-called the 5' RACE reads with MiXCR, one entry per CDR3 protein. The sample contains over 450,000 distinct CDR3 sequences, nearly 25% of which appear only once. This sample was shared with a second study, whose subject was T cells of mothers and their children.

Source material: blood. The receptors originated from a boy aged 5-17 years in good health.

The chain couples TRBV15 to TRBJ2-1; the D gene is possibly TRBD1 (7 bases). CDR1 and CDR2 from the germline V gene are LNHNV and YYDKDF (reference sequence). Between the trimmed V and J ends, which lost 7 bases and 0 bases, there was a span of 13 bases. The CDR3 totals 15 residues. CDR3 nucleotide sequence: TGTGCCACCATGGAGGGGGCCGGCTCCTACAATGAGCAGTTCTTC. Translated: CATMEGAGSYNEQFF. Using reference TRBV15 and TRBJ2-1 for the parts outside the CDR3, the full variable domain is DAMVIQNPRYQVTQFGKPVTLSCSQTLNHNVMYWYQQKSSQAPKLLFHYYDKDFNNEADTPDNFQSRRPNTSFCFLDIRSPGLGDTAMYLCATMEGAGSYNEQFFGPGTRLTVL.

This clonotype has just a few counts. The chain recombines TRBV4-1 with TRBJ2-2; D might be TRBD1 (6 bases). The CDR3 consists of 18 residues. The V end lost 5 bases, the J end lost 7 bases, and 26 bases lay between the germline ends. The germline gives CDR1 MGHRA, CDR2 YSYEKL. The DNA of the CDR3 is TGCGCCAGCAGCGCCCACTCCACAGGGCTCGCAACAGGCGGGGAGCTGTTTTTT. Encoded protein: CASSAHSTGLATGGELFF.

This chain uses TRBV6-5 with TRBJ1-1, with a possible D match to TRBD1 (6 bases). Germline assignment: CDR1 MNHEY and CDR2 SVGAGI. The length of the CDR3 is 17 residues. V gave up 6 bases and J gave up 3 bases, with 23 bases separating them. The CDR3, as DNA: TGTGCCAGCAGCTATGGGGGGACATTGATGCTTGACACTGAAGCTTTCTTT. As protein: CASSYGGTLMLDTEAFF.

This sequence joins TRBV15 and TRBJ2-1; the D is unclear. Per germline, CDR1 LNHNV and CDR2 YYDKDF (reference sequence). Trimming pared 0 bases from V and 5 bases from J, leaving 5 bases between. CDR3 size: 13 residues. The CDR3 DNA is TGTGCCACCAGCAGAGATGTGGACAATGAGCAGTTCTTC. It is translated as CATSRDVDNEQFF.

The chain employs TRBV5-1 and TRBJ1-2; 7 positions agree with TRBD1. The DNA end is more similar to TRBJ2-1, so the J call may be wrong. Germline V CDR1 and CDR2: SGHRS, YFSETQ. The CDR3 extends over 15 amino acids. The CDR3 spells CASSLGRDRNNEQFF. DNA for the CDR3: TGCGCCAGCAGCTTGGGCCGGGACAGAAACAATGAGCAGTTCTTC.

The chain carries TRBV29-1 and TRBJ2-3; 9 bases match TRBD1. Trimming at V came to 4 bases and at J to 6 bases, leaving 5 bases not matched to a gene. The CDR3 runs 13 residues. The germline CDR1 and CDR2 sequences are SQVTM and ANQGSEA. The CDR3 is CSVGGDRADTQYF. CDR3 bases: TGCAGCGTTGGCGGGGACAGGGCGGATACGCAGTATTTT.

Only a few counts were recorded for this clonotype. The V and J genes are TRBV9 and TRBJ2-3; 9 bases agree with TRBD1. The CDR3 extends over 15 amino acids. Germline CDR1 SGDLS, CDR2 YYNGEE. The junction had 2 bases not matched to a gene; V was cut back by 0 bases and J by 3 bases. DNA for the CDR3: TGTGCCAGCAGCGTAGACGGACAGGGGACAGATACGCAGTATTTT. Translated, it gives CASSVDGQGTDTQYF.

This chain joins TRBV7-3 and TRBJ2-7; possible D gene TRBD1, 5 bases. Germline CDR1 and CDR2: SGHTA and FQGTGA. This CDR3 is 14 amino acids long. V gave up 0 bases and J gave up 5 bases, with 11 bases separating them. CDR3: CASSLTGASNEQYF. The CDR3 DNA sequence: TGTGCCAGCAGCTTAACAGGGGCCTCAAACGAGCAGTACTTC.

V is TRBV27 and J is TRBJ2-7, with 7 bases aligning to TRBD1. This CDR3 spans 17 amino acids. Trimming removed 2 bases from V and 6 bases from J; junction bases left unmatched: 16. CDR1 is MNHEY and CDR2 is SMNVEV in the germline V gene (reference sequence). The chain's CDR3 is CASSLNWDSLFGGEQYF. As DNA, the CDR3 is TGTGCCAGCAGTTTAAACTGGGACAGCCTGTTTGGGGGCGAGCAGTACTTC.

This clonotype was found many times. The genes are TRBV29-1 and TRBJ1-2; no reliable D call. V shed 2 bases and J shed 4 bases, with 8 bases lying between them. The CDR3 spans 12 residues. Germline V gives CDR1 SQVTM, CDR2 ANQGSEA. This CDR3 reads CSVEKGVYGYTF. Written as DNA, the CDR3 is TGCAGCGTTGAAAAGGGAGTCTATGGCTACACCTTC. The full variable domain, in which reference TRBV29-1 and TRBJ1-2 provide the parts outside the CDR3, is SAVISQKPSRDICQRGTSLTIQCQVDSQVTMMFWYRQQPGQSLTLIATANQGSEATYESGFVIDKFPISRPNLTFSTLTVSNMSPEDSSIYLCSVEKGVYGYTFGSGTRLTVV.

This clonotype turned up a few times. CDR3 sequence: CASSVPGWGISDTQYF. DNA of the CDR3: TGTGCCAGCAGCGTCCCAGGGTGGGGTATTTCAGATACGCAGTATTTT. The gene calls are TRBV11-2 and TRBJ2-3; D perhaps matches TRBD1 (5 bases). There are 16 residues in the CDR3. Germline V gene sequence: CDR1 SGHAT, CDR2 FQNNGV. Trimming took 5 bases from V and 4 from J, leaving 19 bases between them.

This chain connects TRBV12-3 or TRBV12-4 to TRBJ2-5; the match to TRBD2 covers 7 bases. V dropped 1 base and J dropped 10; count of bases not matched to a gene: 6. CDR3 length equals 13 residues. The CDR3 DNA follows: TGTGCCAGCAGTTTAGGTGGGGGGGTTTTCCAGTACTTC. This gives the protein CASSLGGGVFQYF.

This clonotype came up a few times. This chain links TRBV6-1 with TRBJ1-5; D is ambiguous. The CDR3 consists of 16 residues. Per the germline V gene, CDR1 is MNHNS and CDR2 is SASEGT. V was trimmed by 5 bases and J by 2 bases, leaving 16 bases between them. The CDR3 here is CASSQDPSPGNQPQHF. In DNA, the CDR3 is TGTGCCAGCAGTCAGGACCCCTCCCCGGGCAATCAGCCCCAGCATTTT.

There are a few counts of this clonotype. At one boundary the junction diverges from the germline segment, which might be a read error. The genes are TRBV12-3 or TRBV12-4 and TRBJ2-3; no firm D call. CDR3 length: 14 residues. DNA of the CDR3: TGTACCAGCAGCTTCACAACTAGCACAGATACGCAGTATTTT. Protein: CTSSFTTSTDTQYF.